Listed below are T cell receptor beta chains from one sample, sequenced in a study of cytomegalovirus exposure and HLA in healthy donors. This table comes from immunoSEQ multiplex PCR, and its TCRdb copy is limited to in-frame clones, with some not included. Seen here are approximately 170,000 clones, roughly 72% observed once, and the top ten hold 2% to 2.5%. Sequenced input: PBMCs. The receptors originated from a woman between 25 and 40 years old in good health and CMV-seropositive. Each CDR3 is given with its conserved first and last residue. A D gene is named only where the DNA matches it firmly. Clone sizes are given selectively: once, few, many, or a class where the clone is expanded.

CDR3 protein: CASSFRAGGLTDTQYF
CDR3 DNA: TGCGCCAGCAGCTTCCGAGCGGGAGGCCTCACAGATACGCAGTATTTT
V gene: TRBV5-1
D gene: TRBD2
clone size: .
CDR3 length: 16
J gene: TRBJ2-3

CDR3 protein: CASSFGSIQYF
CDR3 DNA: TGTGCCAGCAGTTTTGGGAGCATTCAGTACTTC
V gene: TRBV6-5
D gene: .
clone size: few
CDR3 length: 11
J gene: TRBJ2-4

CDR3 protein: CATSGGWGAFF
CDR3 DNA: TGTGCCACCAGCGGCGGGTGGGGAGCTTTCTTT
V gene: TRBV15
D gene: .
clone size: .
CDR3 length: 11
J gene: TRBJ1-1

CDR3 protein: CASSAKGQPNQPQHF
CDR3 DNA: TGTGCCAGCAGTGCCAAGGGACAGCCGAATCAGCCCCAGCATTTT
V gene: TRBV25-1
D gene: TRBD1
clone size: medium-sized
CDR3 length: 15
J gene: TRBJ1-5

CDR3 protein: CASSAGDYEQYF
CDR3 DNA: TGTGCCAGCAGCGCAGGGGACTACGAGCAGTACTTC
V gene: TRBV11-2
D gene: .
clone size: few
CDR3 length: 12
J gene: TRBJ2-7

CDR3 protein: CASSQGFVGGINEQFF
CDR3 DNA: TGCGCCAGCAGCCAAGGTTTCGTAGGAGGGATAAATGAGCAGTTCTTC
V gene: TRBV4-1
D gene: .
clone size: .
CDR3 length: 16
J gene: TRBJ2-1

CDR3 protein: CASSRHYEQYF
CDR3 DNA: TGTGCCAGCAGCCGACACTACGAGCAGTACTTC
V gene: TRBV11-2
D gene: .
clone size: .
CDR3 length: 11
J gene: TRBJ2-7

CDR3 protein: CASSQEQGYSYEQYF
CDR3 DNA: TGTGCCAGCAGCCAAGAGCAGGGATACTCCTACGAGCAGTACTTC
V gene: TRBV14
D gene: .
clone size: .
CDR3 length: 15
J gene: TRBJ2-7

CDR3 protein: CASSQDRGAGELFF
CDR3 DNA: TGTGCCAGCAGCCAAGATCGGGGGGCCGGGGAGCTGTTTTTT
V gene: TRBV14
D gene: TRBD2
clone size: few
CDR3 length: 14
J gene: TRBJ2-2

CDR3 protein: CASSPRTETDTQYF
CDR3 DNA: TGTGCCAGCTCACCCCGGACAGAAACAGATACGCAGTATTTT
V gene: TRBV18
D gene: .
clone size: .
CDR3 length: 14
J gene: TRBJ2-3